One and the same sample provided the 15 T cell receptor beta chains below, sequenced in a study of CXCR3-negative and CXCR3-positive naive CD8 T cells. It was by 5' RACE with UMI labels that the TRB cDNA libraries were prepared. TCRdb re-called the 5' RACE reads and catalogs CDR3 proteins one per entry, DNA excluded. The listing contains 50,000 to 55,000 distinct CDR3 sequences. The sequenced material came from naive CXCR3- CD8+ T cells from blood. Subset specified: CD45RO-CCR7+CD27+CD95- naive CD8+ T cells lacking CXCR3 (TNR3-). The source of these receptors is a human donor in good health. Some clones in this sample may be carry-over from other donors' samples.

Here the CDR3 reads CASSFGQSYEQYF. The chain is built from TRBV5-1 and TRBJ2-7. The CDR3 length is 13 residues. Germline-derived CDR1 and CDR2 are SGHRS and YFSETQ. Filled out from reference TRBV5-1 and TRBJ2-7, the complete variable domain reads KAGVTQTPRYLIKTRGQQVTLSCSPISGHRSVSWYQQTPGQGLQFLFEYFSETQRNKGNFPGRFSGRQFSNSRSEMNVSTLELGDSALYLCASSFGQSYEQYFGPGTRLTVT.

This chain joins TRBV12-3 or TRBV12-4 and TRBJ2-7; TCRdb gives TRBD1 as the D gene, but with no DNA this cannot be confirmed. This CDR3 has 14 amino acids. CDR3 protein: CASSLWTVSVEKYF.

V is TRBV6-5 and J is TRBJ2-2; without DNA, the TCRdb call of TRBD2 cannot be checked. This CDR3 contains 16 residues. The germline V gene encodes CDR1 MNHEY and CDR2 SVGAGI. CDR3 sequence reads: CASTDALAGNTGELFF.

V usage is TRBV7-8 and J usage is TRBJ2-7; the TRBD1 assignment by TCRdb is unverifiable without DNA. Germline lookup yields CDR1 SGHVS and CDR2 FQNEAQ. This CDR3 has 15 amino acids. Here the CDR3 reads CASSLSGGPSYEQYF.

This clonotype registers medium-sized by frequency. This rearrangement joins TRBV4-3 to TRBJ1-1; TCRdb calls TRBD1, which cannot be checked without DNA. Germline V gene data show CDR1 as LGHNA and CDR2 as YSLEER. The CDR3 is made up of 15 amino acids. The CDR3 region is CASSQDRIGGTEAFF.

J is TRBJ2-3 and V is TRBV3-1. This CDR3 is 14 amino acids long. CDR1 is LGHDT and CDR2 is YNNKEL in the germline V gene (reference sequence). The CDR3 region is CASSQDLPTDTQYF.

The genes are TRBV28 and TRBJ2-2; the TCRdb call, TRBD1, lacks DNA for checking. The V gene's germline CDR1 is MDHEN and CDR2 SYDVKM. The CDR3 has 13 amino acids. CDR3: CASSSQGTGELFF.

The J gene is TRBJ1-5, the V gene TRBV28. Germline V gives CDR1 MDHEN, CDR2 SYDVKM. The CDR3 runs 17 residues. The CDR3 spells CASSSLTEDNSNQPQHF.

The chain couples TRBV20-1 to TRBJ1-1; the TRBD1 assignment by TCRdb is unverifiable without DNA. The germline gives CDR1 DFQATT, CDR2 SNEGSKA (reference sequence). This CDR3 is built from 14 residues. The CDR3 here is CSAATRPYNTEAFF.

The J gene is TRBJ2-7, the V gene TRBV28; the D gene TCRdb calls, TRBD2, cannot be checked with no DNA. Germline V gene sequence: CDR1 MDHEN, CDR2 SYDVKM. CDR3 length: 19 amino acids. The CDR3 region is CASSLRPGTSAGAADEQYF.

The V gene is TRBV7-2, the J gene TRBJ1-5; the D call from TCRdb, TRBD1, cannot be confirmed without DNA. CDR1 and CDR2 from the germline V gene are SGHTA and FQGNSA. The CDR3 length is 14 residues. The CDR3: CASSPTGYYQPQHF. Full variable domain (missing parts from reference TRBV7-2 and TRBJ1-5): GAGVSQSPSNKVTEKGKDVELRCDPISGHTALYWYRQSLGQGLEFLIYFQGNSAPDKSGLPSDRFSAERTGGSVSTLTIQRTQQEDSAVYLCASSPTGYYQPQHFGDGTRLSIL.

The chain carries TRBV29-1 and TRBJ2-5; TCRdb selects TRBD1, and the lack of DNA leaves this call unchecked. Per germline, CDR1 SQVTM and CDR2 ANQGSEA. This CDR3 region has 15 residues. The CDR3 loop reads CSVEGAPGQGETQYF.

This chain joins TRBV21-1 and TRBJ1-5. TRBV21-1 is an annotated pseudogene. The CDR3 runs 16 residues. CDR3 region: CASSSRLGDDNQPQHF.

This rearrangement joins TRBV28 to TRBJ2-3; TCRdb's assignment of TRBD2 cannot be checked, as there is no DNA. CDR1 and CDR2 (germline): MDHEN, SYDVKM. This CDR3 comprises 14 residues. The chain's CDR3 is CASREAGVADTQYF. The full variable domain, completed using reference TRBV28 and TRBJ2-3, is DVKVTQSSRYLVKRTGEKVFLECVQDMDHENMFWYRQDPGLGLRLIYFSYDVKMKEKGDIPEGYSVSREKKERFSLILESASTNQTSMYLCASREAGVADTQYFGPGTRLTVL.

The chain links TRBV7-6 to TRBJ2-1; TCRdb's D call, TRBD2, is unchecked because there is no DNA. Germline values: CDR1 SGHVS, CDR2 FNYEAQ. The CDR3 has 12 residues. CDR3 residues: CASSPSPNEQFF. Complete variable domain (other parts from reference TRBV7-6 and TRBJ2-1): GAGVSQSPRYKVTKRGQDVALRCDPISGHVSLYWYRQALGQGPEFLTYFNYEAQQDKSGLPNDRFSAERPEGSISTLTIQRTEQRDSAMYRCASSPSPNEQFFGPGTRLTVL.